These 24 T cell receptor beta chains share one sample of origin, sequenced in a study of CD8 T cells in ankylosing spondylitis. TCRdb fed the 5' RACE reads into MiXCR, producing one record per CDR3 protein. The sample contains approximately 200,000 distinct CDR3 sequences, 13% of which appear only once. Source material: blood, either unsorted or a sorted T cell fraction (not recorded which). The origin of the receptors is a male donor with ankylosing spondylitis or in good health (not recorded which).

V and J are TRBV7-9 and TRBJ2-1; 9 nucleotides line up with TRBD2. The ends lost 1 base at V and 6 bases at J; junction bases unmatched: 7. Germline-derived CDR1 and CDR2 are SEHNR and FQNEAQ (reference sequence). The CDR3 is 16 residues long. CDR3 in DNA: TGTGCCAGCAGCTTAGTGCTAGCGGGGAGAGGCAATGAGCAGTTCTTC. This codes for CASSLVLAGRGNEQFF.

In its sample, this clonotype was seen many times. The J gene is TRBJ2-1, the V gene TRBV2; TRBD2 matches at 9 bases. Trimming took 4 bases from V and 6 from J; bases not matched to a gene: 10. The CDR3 has 16 residues. Looked up from germline, CDR1 is SNHLY and CDR2 is FYNNEI. The CDR3 sequence: CASSGDLAGAGNEQFF. Written as DNA, the CDR3 is TGTGCCAGCAGTGGGGATTTAGCGGGAGCCGGCAATGAGCAGTTCTTC.

This clonotype appeared a few times. The V and J genes are TRBV6-5 and TRBJ2-7; 9 bases map to TRBD2. The ends lost 10 bases at V and 3 bases at J; junction bases unmatched: 4. Germline CDR1 and CDR2: MNHEY and SVGAGI. This CDR3 spans 12 amino acids. Here the CDR3 reads CATASGNYEQYF. CDR3 nucleotides: TGTGCCACGGCTAGCGGGAACTACGAGCAGTACTTC.

As for this clonotype: A read error may account for a junction end that differs from germline. The chain is built from TRBV30 and TRBJ2-3; possible D gene TRBD2, 7 bases. Germline V gives CDR1 GTSNPN, CDR2 SVGIG (reference sequence). The CDR3 totals 15 residues. The CDR3 DNA reads TGTGCCTGGAGTTTAACGGGGGGCCGCACCGATACGCAGTATTTT. It yields the protein CAWSLTGGRTDTQYF.

This clonotype has just a few counts. For the CDR3, the DNA is TGTGCCAGCAGCCAAGAAGGTTTAGCTAGCGGGCACAATGAGCAGTTCTTC. It yields the protein CASSQEGLASGHNEQFF. The V gene is TRBV3-1, the J gene TRBJ2-1, with 8 bases that match TRBD2. CDR3 length equals 17 residues. Looked up from germline, CDR1 is LGHDT and CDR2 is YNNKEL (reference sequence). V was pared by 0 bases and J by 5 bases, with 9 bases of the junction left unmatched.

The CDR3 DNA reads as TGTGCCAGCAGTGTTAGCCCGACAGGGTCCCTCATGAACACTGAAGCTTTCTTT. This sequence encodes CASSVSPTGSLMNTEAFF. J is TRBJ1-1 and V is TRBV6-1; 7 bases agree with TRBD1. CDR3 size: 18 residues. Germline-derived CDR1 and CDR2 are MNHNS and SASEGT. J lost 0 bases, V lost 4 bases, and 14 bases had no gene match.

This clonotype has more than one count but fewer than ten. The V and J genes are TRBV6-1 and TRBJ2-1, with 10 positions matching TRBD2. This CDR3 has 15 amino acids. From germline, CDR1 is MNHNS and CDR2 SASEGT. V lost 7 bases and J lost 4; bases outside the gene matches: 7. The CDR3 protein is CASTKGAGGYNEQFF. The CDR3 DNA is TGTGCCAGCACCAAGGGAGCGGGAGGGTACAATGAGCAGTTCTTC.

This clonotype has just a few counts. The chain links TRBV10-3 to TRBJ2-3; possibly TRBD1 for D (6 bases). The CDR3 runs to 15 residues. V lost 4 bases to trimming and J lost 2 bases, with 13 bases between them. Germline V CDR1 and CDR2: ENHRY, SYGVKD. The CDR3 is CAISVDSYSTDTQYF. CDR3 sequence (DNA): TGTGCCATCAGTGTGGACAGCTACTCCACAGATACGCAGTATTTT.

J is TRBJ2-7 and V is TRBV29-1, with D possibly matching TRBD2 (6 bases). Germline V CDR1 and CDR2: SQVTM, ANQGSEA. CDR3 length: 15 amino acids. The germline V and J ends were trimmed by 5 bases and 5 bases, with 22 bases remaining between them. CDR3 protein: CSVSGGEEGGDEQYF. The DNA of the CDR3 is TGCAGCGTTTCAGGTGGGGAGGAGGGTGGAGACGAGCAGTACTTC.

The rearrangement uses TRBV9 and TRBJ2-7; D is possibly TRBD2 (6 bases). Trimming removed 1 base at V and 7 bases at J, with 18 bases between. This CDR3 is built from 15 residues. Germline loops: CDR1 SGDLS, CDR2 YYNGEE. The CDR3 region is CASSVLSGDTGEQYF. CDR3 DNA: TGTGCCAGCAGCGTACTCTCGGGGGATACGGGGGAGCAGTACTTC. Looking up the rest from reference TRBV9 and TRBJ2-7 gives the full variable domain: DSGVTQTPKHLITATGQRVTLRCSPRSGDLSVYWYQQSLDQGLQFLIQYYNGEERAKGNILERFSAQQFPDLHSELNLSSLELGDSALYFCASSVLSGDTGEQYFGPGTRLTVT.

The chain uses TRBV7-9 and TRBJ2-7; D not certain. V was clipped by 5 bases and J by 6 bases, with 11 bases between them. In germline, CDR1 is SEHNR, CDR2 FQNEAQ (reference sequence). This CDR3 has 12 amino acids. CDR3 nucleotides: TGTGCCAGCAGCCCCGGATCTCTCGAGCAGTACTTC. It yields the protein CASSPGSLEQYF.

This clonotype turned up a few times. The chain couples TRBV2 to TRBJ2-7; D is possibly TRBD1 or TRBD2 (6 bases each). The V gene lost 3 bases and the J gene lost 4 bases, with 19 bases spanning the gap. CDR1 SNHLY and CDR2 FYNNEI come from the germline V gene. The CDR3 totals 16 residues. The CDR3: CASSDSSSRGGYEQYF. The DNA of the CDR3 is TGTGCCAGCAGTGATTCTTCGAGCAGGGGAGGTTACGAGCAGTACTTC.

This clonotype was seen many times. The CDR3 sequence: CSVQGSYEQYF. The CDR3 coding sequence is TGCAGCGTCCAAGGATCCTACGAGCAGTACTTC. V is TRBV29-1 and J is TRBJ2-7, with D unclear. There are 11 residues in the CDR3. Germline V lookup: CDR1 SQVTM, CDR2 ANQGSEA. Between the trimmed V and J ends, which lost 6 bases and 1 base, there was a span of 7 bases.

The chain's CDR3 is CASSLLGAQPQHF. CDR3 DNA: TGTGCCAGCAGTTTACTGGGGGCTCAGCCCCAGCATTTT. The chain recombines TRBV27 with TRBJ1-5; D may be TRBD1 (6 bases). Germline assignment: CDR1 MNHEY and CDR2 SMNVEV (reference sequence). With 2 bases removed from V and 6 bases from J, the gap between germline ends came to 8 bases. The CDR3 is 13 amino acids.

The table lists this clonotype with a few counts. The chain recombines TRBV4-1 with TRBJ2-1, with TRBD2 matching over 10 bases. Germline V CDR1 and CDR2: MGHRA, YSYEKL. With V trimmed by 3 bases and J by 2 bases, 4 bases remained unmatched. The CDR3 extends over 16 amino acids. The CDR3 nucleotides read TGCGCCAGCAGCCACGAAACTAGCGGGACCTACAATGAGCAGTTCTTC. Translated, it gives CASSHETSGTYNEQFF.

This chain connects TRBV20-1 to TRBJ2-2; TRBD1 is a possible D gene (7 bases). CDR1 and CDR2 (germline): DFQATT, SNEGSKA (reference sequence). CDR3 length: 14 amino acids. V was clipped by 3 bases and J by 3 bases, with 11 bases between them. This CDR3 reads CSARAGQYTGELFF. The CDR3 coding sequence is TGCAGTGCTAGGGCGGGACAGTACACCGGGGAGCTGTTTTTT.

This clonotype was observed a handful of times. The gene calls are TRBV5-5 and TRBJ1-3; D may be TRBD1 (6 bases). Germline loops: CDR1 SGHKS, CDR2 YYEKEE (reference sequence). The V end was cut by 0 bases, the J end by 0 bases, with 13 bases between. This CDR3 is built from 17 residues. The chain's CDR3 is CASSLVDRLYSGNTIYF. CDR3 coding DNA: TGTGCCAGCAGCTTGGTGGACAGACTATACTCTGGAAACACCATATATTTT.

This clonotype appeared many times. CDR3 nucleotides: TGCGCCAGCAGCCAAGATAGTAGGGACAGGGGGCCTGGCTACACCTTC. It yields the protein CASSQDSRDRGPGYTF. V gene TRBV4-1 combines with J gene TRBJ1-2; 12 bases are a match to TRBD1. Germline V gene lookup returns CDR1 MGHRA and CDR2 YSYEKL. The CDR3 is 16 amino acids. The V gene end was trimmed by 0 bases and the J gene end by 7 bases; junction bases not matched to a gene: 6.

Ten or more counts support this clonotype. This chain connects TRBV5-1 to TRBJ1-1; tentatively, D is TRBD1 (5 bases). The CDR3 loop spans 14 amino acids. Between the trimmed V and J ends, which lost 0 bases and 3 bases, there was a span of 9 bases. Germline loops: CDR1 SGHRS, CDR2 YFSETQ. The CDR3 sequence is CASSLAQGHTEAFF. The CDR3 DNA reads TGCGCCAGCAGCTTGGCGCAGGGACACACTGAAGCTTTCTTT.

This clonotype was detected only a few times. V usage is TRBV7-9 and J usage is TRBJ2-7; 7 bases match TRBD2. The CDR3 covers 15 residues. The germline gives CDR1 SEHNR, CDR2 FQNEAQ (reference sequence). J gave up 2 bases and V 1 base, and 5 bases lay outside the gene matches. The chain's CDR3 is CASSLGAGDPYEQYF. In DNA form, the CDR3 reads TGTGCCAGCAGCTTAGGTGCGGGAGATCCCTACGAGCAGTACTTC.

This clonotype was counted only a few times. The chain uses TRBV5-6 and TRBJ2-1, with a weak D call TRBD1 (5 bases). The V end lost 0 bases, the J end lost 8 bases, and 9 bases lay between the germline ends. Germline CDR1 is SGHDT and CDR2 is YYEEEE. The CDR3 totals 13 residues. The CDR3 DNA sequence: TGTGCCAGCAGCTTGGTACAGGTGGATGAGCAGTTCTTC. It is translated as CASSLVQVDEQFF.

This clonotype was seen only a few times. This chain joins TRBV4-2 and TRBJ2-5, with D possibly being TRBD1 or TRBD2 (6 bases each). The CDR3 is 14 amino acids. Trimming took off 11 bases at V and 3 bases at J, with 19 bases between the two ends. Germline lookup yields CDR1 LGHNA and CDR2 YNFKEQ. CDR3 coding DNA: TGTGCCTCAGCTCGGGGGCTAGGGGAAGAGACCCAGTACTTC. Amino acid sequence: CASARGLGEETQYF.

This clonotype was counted ten times or more. The chain carries TRBV7-2 and TRBJ2-3; D might be TRBD2 (5 bases). Germline CDR1 reads SGHTA; CDR2 reads FQGNSA. Trimming took off 1 base at V and 3 bases at J, with 8 bases between the two ends. The CDR3 runs 14 residues. The CDR3 DNA is TGTGCCAGCAGCTTAGGGCTAGCAACAGATACGCAGTATTTT. Amino acids: CASSLGLATDTQYF.

V usage is TRBV11-2 and J usage is TRBJ1-2, with D uncertain. Per the germline V gene, CDR1 is SGHAT and CDR2 is FQNNGV. This CDR3 spans 15 amino acids. Trimming shortened V by 2 bases and J by 0 bases, and 10 bases separated the two germline ends. CDR3 DNA: TGTGCCAGCAGCTTATTGTACGGACCTAACTATGGCTACACCTTC. Translated, it gives CASSLLYGPNYGYTF.